This T cell receptor (beta chain) originates from a study of identical twins. Template switching added a universal primer site; cDNA carried unique molecular identifiers. TCRdb reanalysed the 5' RACE reads using MiXCR and keeps one entry per CDR3 protein. Among about 220,000 distinct CDR3 sequences listed, 6% to 8.5% were seen once. This clonotype was recorded at least ten times. These data also formed part of another study, on yellow fever vaccine responses in identical twins.

This sequence was found in a woman aged 18 to 35 in good health. Sequencing used CD8+ T cells sorted from blood.

The CDR3 region has the DNA TGCGCCAGCAGCTCACTCGGGACTAGCGGGGGAGCTTACAATGAGCAGTTCTTC. Its translation is CASSSLGTSGGAYNEQFF. This chain joins TRBV5-1 and TRBJ2-1, with 14 bases identical to TRBD2. The germline gives CDR1 SGHRS, CDR2 YFSETQ. After removal of 3 bases from V and 4 bases from J, the junction contained 9 bases not matched to a gene. The CDR3 contains 18 residues. The whole variable domain, remainder taken from reference TRBV5-1 and TRBJ2-1, is KAGVTQTPRYLIKTRGQQVTLSCSPISGHRSVSWYQQTPGQGLQFLFEYFSETQRNKGNFPGRFSGRQFSNSRSEMNVSTLELGDSALYLCASSSLGTSGGAYNEQFFGPGTRLTVL.